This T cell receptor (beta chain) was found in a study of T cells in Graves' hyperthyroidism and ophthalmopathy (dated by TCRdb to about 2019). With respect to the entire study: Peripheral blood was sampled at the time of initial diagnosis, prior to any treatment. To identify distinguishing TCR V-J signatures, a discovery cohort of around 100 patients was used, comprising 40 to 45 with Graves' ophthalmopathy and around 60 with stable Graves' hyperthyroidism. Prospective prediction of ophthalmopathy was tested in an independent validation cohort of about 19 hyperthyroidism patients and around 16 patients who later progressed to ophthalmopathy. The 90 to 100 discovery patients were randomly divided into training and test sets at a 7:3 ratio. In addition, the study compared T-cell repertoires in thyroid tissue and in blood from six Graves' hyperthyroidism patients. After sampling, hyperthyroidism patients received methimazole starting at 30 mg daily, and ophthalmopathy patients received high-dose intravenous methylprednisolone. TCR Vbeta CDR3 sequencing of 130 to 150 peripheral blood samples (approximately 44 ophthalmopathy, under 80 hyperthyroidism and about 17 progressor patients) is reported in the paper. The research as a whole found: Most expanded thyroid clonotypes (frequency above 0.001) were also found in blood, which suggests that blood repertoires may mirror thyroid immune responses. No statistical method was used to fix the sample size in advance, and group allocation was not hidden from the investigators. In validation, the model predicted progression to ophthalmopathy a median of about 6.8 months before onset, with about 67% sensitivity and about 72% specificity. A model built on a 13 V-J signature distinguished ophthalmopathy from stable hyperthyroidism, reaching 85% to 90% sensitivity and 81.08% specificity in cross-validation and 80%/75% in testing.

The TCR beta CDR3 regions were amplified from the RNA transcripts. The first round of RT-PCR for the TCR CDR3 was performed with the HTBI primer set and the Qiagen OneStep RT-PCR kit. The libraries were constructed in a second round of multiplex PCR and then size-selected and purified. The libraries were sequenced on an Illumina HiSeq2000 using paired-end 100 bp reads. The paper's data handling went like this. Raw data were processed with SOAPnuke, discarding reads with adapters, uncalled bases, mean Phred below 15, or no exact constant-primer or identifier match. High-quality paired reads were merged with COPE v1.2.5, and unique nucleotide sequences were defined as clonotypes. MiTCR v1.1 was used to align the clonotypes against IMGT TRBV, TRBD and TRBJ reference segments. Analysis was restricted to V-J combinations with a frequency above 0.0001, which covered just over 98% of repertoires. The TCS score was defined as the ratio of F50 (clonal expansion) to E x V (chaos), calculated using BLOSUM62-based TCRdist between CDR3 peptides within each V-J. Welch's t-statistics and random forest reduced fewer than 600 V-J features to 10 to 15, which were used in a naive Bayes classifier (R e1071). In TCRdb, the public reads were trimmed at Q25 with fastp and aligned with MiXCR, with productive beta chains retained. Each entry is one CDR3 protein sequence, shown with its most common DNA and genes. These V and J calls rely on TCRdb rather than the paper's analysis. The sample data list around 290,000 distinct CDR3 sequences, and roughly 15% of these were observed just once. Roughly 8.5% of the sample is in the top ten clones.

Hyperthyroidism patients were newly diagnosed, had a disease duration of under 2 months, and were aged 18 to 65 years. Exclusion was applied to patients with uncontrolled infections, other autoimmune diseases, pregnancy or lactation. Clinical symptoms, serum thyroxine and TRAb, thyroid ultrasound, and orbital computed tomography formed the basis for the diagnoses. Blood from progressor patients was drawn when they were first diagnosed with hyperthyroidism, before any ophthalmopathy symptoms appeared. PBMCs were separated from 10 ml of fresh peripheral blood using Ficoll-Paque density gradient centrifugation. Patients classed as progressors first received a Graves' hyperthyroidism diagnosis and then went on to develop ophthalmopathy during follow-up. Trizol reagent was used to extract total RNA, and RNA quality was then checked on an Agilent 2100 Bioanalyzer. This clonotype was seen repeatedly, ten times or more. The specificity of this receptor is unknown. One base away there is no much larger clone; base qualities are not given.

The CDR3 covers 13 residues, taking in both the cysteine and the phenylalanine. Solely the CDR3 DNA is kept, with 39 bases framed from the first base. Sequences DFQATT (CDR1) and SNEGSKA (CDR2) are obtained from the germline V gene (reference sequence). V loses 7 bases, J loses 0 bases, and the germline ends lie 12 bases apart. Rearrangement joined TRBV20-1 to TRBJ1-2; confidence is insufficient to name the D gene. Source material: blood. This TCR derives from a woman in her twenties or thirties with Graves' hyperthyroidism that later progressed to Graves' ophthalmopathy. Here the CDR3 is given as CSVLVRANYGYTF. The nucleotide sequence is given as TGCAGTGTTTTGGTCCGGGCTAACTATGGCTACACCTTC.